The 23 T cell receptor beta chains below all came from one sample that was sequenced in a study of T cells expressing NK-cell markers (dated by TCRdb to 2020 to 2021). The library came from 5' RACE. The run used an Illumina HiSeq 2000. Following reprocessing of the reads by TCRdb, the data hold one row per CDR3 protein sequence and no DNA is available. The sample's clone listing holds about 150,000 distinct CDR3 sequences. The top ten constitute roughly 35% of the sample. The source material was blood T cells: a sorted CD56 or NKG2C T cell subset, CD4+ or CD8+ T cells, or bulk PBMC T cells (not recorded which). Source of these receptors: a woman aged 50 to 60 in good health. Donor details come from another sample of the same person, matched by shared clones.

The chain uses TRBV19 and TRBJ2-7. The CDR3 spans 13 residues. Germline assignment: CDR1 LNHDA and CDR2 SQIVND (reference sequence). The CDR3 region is CASSAGFVYEQYF.

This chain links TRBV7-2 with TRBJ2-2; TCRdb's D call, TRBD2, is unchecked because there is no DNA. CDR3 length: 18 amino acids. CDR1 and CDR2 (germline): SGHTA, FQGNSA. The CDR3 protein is CASSRSGGAQTTTGELFF.

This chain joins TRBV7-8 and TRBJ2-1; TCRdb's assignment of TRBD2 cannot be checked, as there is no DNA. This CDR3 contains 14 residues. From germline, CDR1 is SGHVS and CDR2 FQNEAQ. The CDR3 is CASSSSGTYNEQFF.

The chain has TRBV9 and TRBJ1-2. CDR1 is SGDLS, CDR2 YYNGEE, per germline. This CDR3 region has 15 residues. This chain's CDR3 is CASSAGRLANYGYTF.

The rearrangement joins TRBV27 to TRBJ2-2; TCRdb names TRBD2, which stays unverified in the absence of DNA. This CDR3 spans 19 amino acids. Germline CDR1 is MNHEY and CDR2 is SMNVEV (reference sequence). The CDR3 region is CASSRLTSGRLILGGELFF.

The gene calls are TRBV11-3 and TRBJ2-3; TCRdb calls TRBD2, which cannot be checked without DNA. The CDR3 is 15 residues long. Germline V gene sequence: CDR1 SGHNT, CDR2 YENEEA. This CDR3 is CASSFRASQADTQYF. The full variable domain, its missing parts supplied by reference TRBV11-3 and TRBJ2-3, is EAGVVQSPRYKIIEKKQPVAFWCNPISGHNTLYWYLQNLGQGPELLIRYENEEAVDDSQLPKDRFSAERLKGVDSTLKIQPAELGDSAVYLCASSFRASQADTQYFGPGTRLTVL.

CDR3 sequence: CASSRTLTGNTGELFF. This sequence joins TRBV12-3 or TRBV12-4 and TRBJ2-2; the TCRdb D gene call, TRBD1, has no DNA to confirm it. CDR3 length: 16 residues.

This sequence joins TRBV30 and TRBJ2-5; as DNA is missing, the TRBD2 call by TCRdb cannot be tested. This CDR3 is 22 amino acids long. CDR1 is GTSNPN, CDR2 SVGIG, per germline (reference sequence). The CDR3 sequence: CAWKRFLEGEGGRSRLYETQYF.

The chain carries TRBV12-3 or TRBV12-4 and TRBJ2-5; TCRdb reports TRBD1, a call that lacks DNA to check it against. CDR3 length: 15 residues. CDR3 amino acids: CASSLSRGPQETQYF.

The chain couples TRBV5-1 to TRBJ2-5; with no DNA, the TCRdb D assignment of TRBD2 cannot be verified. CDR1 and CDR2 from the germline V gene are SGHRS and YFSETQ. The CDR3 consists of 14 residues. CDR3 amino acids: CASRRGGGQETQYF.

This chain's CDR3 is CASSAGLAGTDTQYF. J is TRBJ2-3 and V is TRBV5-1; with no DNA, the TCRdb D assignment of TRBD2 cannot be verified. The germline V gene encodes CDR1 SGHRS and CDR2 YFSETQ. This CDR3 has 15 residues.

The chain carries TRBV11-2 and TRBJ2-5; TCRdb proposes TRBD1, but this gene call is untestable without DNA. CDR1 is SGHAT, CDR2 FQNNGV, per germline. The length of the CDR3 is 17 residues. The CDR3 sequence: CASSFRPGQRDQETQYF.

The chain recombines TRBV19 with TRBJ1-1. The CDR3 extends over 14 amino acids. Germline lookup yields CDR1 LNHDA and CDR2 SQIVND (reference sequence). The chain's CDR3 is CASSASVLYTEAFF.

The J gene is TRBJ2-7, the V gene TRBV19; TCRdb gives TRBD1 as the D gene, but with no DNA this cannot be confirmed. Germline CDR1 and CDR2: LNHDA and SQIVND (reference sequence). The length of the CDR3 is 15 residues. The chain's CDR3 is CASSIVLNRGYEQYF.

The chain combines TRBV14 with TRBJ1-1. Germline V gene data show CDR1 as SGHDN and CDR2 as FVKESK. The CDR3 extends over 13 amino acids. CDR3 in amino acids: CASSHELNTEAFF. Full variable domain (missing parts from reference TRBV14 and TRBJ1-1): EAGVTQFPSHSVIEKGQTVTLRCDPISGHDNLYWYRRVMGKEIKFLLHFVKESKQDESGMPNNRFLAERTGGTYSTLKVQPAELEDSGVYFCASSHELNTEAFFGQGTRLTVV.

CDR3 sequence: CASSLRQGARNEQYF. The rearrangement uses TRBV5-1 and TRBJ2-7; the D call from TCRdb, TRBD1, cannot be confirmed without DNA. The germline CDR1 and CDR2 sequences are SGHRS and YFSETQ. The CDR3 sequence is 15 residues long.

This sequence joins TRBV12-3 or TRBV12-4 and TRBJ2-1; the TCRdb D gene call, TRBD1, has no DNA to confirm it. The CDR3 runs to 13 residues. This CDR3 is CASSLSRHNEQFF.

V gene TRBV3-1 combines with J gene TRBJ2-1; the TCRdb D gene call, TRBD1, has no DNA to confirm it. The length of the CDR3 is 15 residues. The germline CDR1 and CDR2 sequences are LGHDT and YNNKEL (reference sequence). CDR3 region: CASSRPWSLDSEQFF.

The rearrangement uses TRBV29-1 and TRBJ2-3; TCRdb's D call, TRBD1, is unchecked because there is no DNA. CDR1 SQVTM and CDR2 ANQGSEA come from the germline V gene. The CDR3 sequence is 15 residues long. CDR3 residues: CSVDSGHHGTDTQYF.

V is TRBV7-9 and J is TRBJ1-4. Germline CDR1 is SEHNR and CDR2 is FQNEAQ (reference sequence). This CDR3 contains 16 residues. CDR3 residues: CASSRLEEAANEKLFF. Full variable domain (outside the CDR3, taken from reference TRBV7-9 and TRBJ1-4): DTGVSQNPRHKITKRGQNVTFRCDPISEHNRLYWYRQTLGQGPEFLTYFQNEAQLEKSRLLSDRFSAERPKGSFSTLEIQRTEQGDSAMYLCASSRLEEAANEKLFFGSGTQLSVL.

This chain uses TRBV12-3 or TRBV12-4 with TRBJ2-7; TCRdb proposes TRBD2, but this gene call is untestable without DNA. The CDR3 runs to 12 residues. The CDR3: CASVGAEEGQYF.

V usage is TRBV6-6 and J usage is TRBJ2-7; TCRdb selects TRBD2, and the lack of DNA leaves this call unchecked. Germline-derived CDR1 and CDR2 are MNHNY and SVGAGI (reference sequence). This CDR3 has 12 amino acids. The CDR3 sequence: CASSPTAYEQYF.

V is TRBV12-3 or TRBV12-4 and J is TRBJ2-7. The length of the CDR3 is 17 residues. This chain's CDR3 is CASSLGLAATQSYEQYF.